A selection of T cell receptor beta chains follows, all from one sample in a study of OX40 agonist ivuxolimab in advanced cancers. Assay used: immunoSEQ multiplex PCR; TCRdb lists only in-frame clones, some missing. The sample carries 90,000 to 100,000 clones, roughly 83% recorded once. Sequences were derived from CD4+ or CD8+ T cells sorted from blood, sampled in a trial of the OX40 agonist ivuxolimab. These receptors were taken from an adult with an advanced solid tumor such as melanoma, head and neck, liver or kidney cancer. Each CDR3 is given with its conserved first and last residue. D genes are given only for firm matches. The listing skips clone size in some rows; elsewhere it reads once, few, many or a size class.

J | D | size | V | DNA | CDR3
TRBJ2-1 | - | once | TRBV4-2 | TGTGCCAGCAGCCACCTACTAGCCGGCTCCTACAATGAGCAGTTCTTC | CASSHLLAGSYNEQFF
TRBJ1-6 | - | - | TRBV13 | TGTGCCAGCAGCGTAGGGACGACCTATAATTCACCCCTCCACTTT | CASSVGTTYNSPLHF
TRBJ1-3 | - | few | TRBV5-4 | TGTGCCAGCAGCTGGGGGACGGGCTCTGGAAACACCATATATTTT | CASSWGTGSGNTIYF
TRBJ2-2 | TRBD1 | - | TRBV5-1 | TGCGCCAGCAGCTTGGGGGCTACCGGGACAGGGACCACCGGGGAGCTGTTTTTT | CASSLGATGTGTTGELFF
TRBJ2-5 | TRBD1 | - | TRBV27 | TGTGCCAGCAGTCCCTGGACAGGGGAGAAAGAGACCCAGTACTTC | CASSPWTGEKETQYF
TRBJ2-5 | TRBD1 | - | TRBV5-1 | TGCGCCAGCAGCCCGACAGGGGGCAGGGAGACCCAGTACTTC | CASSPTGGRETQYF
TRBJ2-5 | TRBD1 | - | TRBV5-1 | TGCGCCAGCAGCTTTCAGGGTAGAGACAGGGTGGGAAAGACCCAGTACTTC | CASSFQGRDRVGKTQYF
TRBJ2-7 | TRBD2 | - | TRBV7-2 | TGTGCCAGCAGCTTACAAGTACGGGCGGGAGGGCCCTACGAGCAGTACTTC | CASSLQVRAGGPYEQYF
TRBJ2-7 | - | - | TRBV27 | TGTGCCAGCAGTTTCAGGCTAGCGTCCTCCTACGAGCAGTACTTC | CASSFRLASSYEQYF
TRBJ2-2 | TRBD2 | - | TRBV7-8 | TGTGCCAGCAGCGTGCGACTAGCGGGGGGGCTCGGCACCGGGGAGCTGTTTTTT | CASSVRLAGGLGTGELFF
TRBJ1-1 | TRBD1 | - | TRBV7-6 | TGTGCCAGCAGCCCCGGGACAGGGGGCGGAGGCACTGAAGCTTTCTTT | CASSPGTGGGGTEAFF
TRBJ2-1 | TRBD1 | - | TRBV28 | TGTGCCAGCAGCTTAGGACCCAGGGGGCGCTTTTTTGAGCAGTTCTTC | CASSLGPRGRFFEQFF
TRBJ1-4 | - | - | TRBV11-2 | TGTGCCAGCAGCTTACGGGGATGGGACAATGAAAAACTGTTTTTT | CASSLRGWDNEKLFF
TRBJ1-3 | - | - | TRBV11-2 | TGTGCCAGCAGCTTATATTCATACTGGGTCGCGGGGTCTGGAAACACCATATATTTT | CASSLYSYWVAGSGNTIYF
TRBJ1-1 | TRBD1 | - | TRBV5-1 | TGCGCCAGCAGCTCCCCAGGGGGGGCAGACACTGAAGCTTTCTTT | CASSSPGGADTEAFF
TRBJ2-1 | TRBD2 | - | TRBV7-2 | TGTGCCAGCAGCTTAGCCGGGGGGTCCGGCAATGAGCAGTTCTTC | CASSLAGGSGNEQFF
TRBJ1-2 | TRBD1 | once | TRBV18 | TGTGCCAGCTCAATGACAGGGGTTAACTATGGCTACACCTTC | CASSMTGVNYGYTF
TRBJ1-1 | - | - | TRBV9 | TGTGCCAGCAGCCCCCCGAGGGAGGGGAACACTGAAGCTTTCTTT | CASSPPREGNTEAFF
TRBJ2-5 | TRBD2 | once | TRBV19 | TGTGCCAGCCCCTGGCGGGAGTACCAAGAGACCCAGTACTTC | CASPWREYQETQYF
TRBJ2-1 | TRBD1 | - | TRBV10-3 | TGTGCCATCAGTGAGTCTAAACAGGGGGCCCAGGAGCAGTTCTTC | CAISESKQGAQEQFF
TRBJ2-1 | - | once | TRBV7-2 | TGTGCCAGCAACCTTCCTCTGGCGGGGTCTCCCTCCTACAATGAGCAGTTCTTC | CASNLPLAGSPSYNEQFF
TRBJ2-5 | TRBD2 | once | TRBV28 | TGTGCCAGCAGTTCCAACCCTAGCGGGAGGGAGACCCAGTACTTC | CASSSNPSGRETQYF
TRBJ1-5 | TRBD1 | - | TRBV15 | TGTGCCACCAGCAGAGGACAGGGGCCTAATCAGCCCCAGCATTTT | CATSRGQGPNQPQHF
TRBJ2-1 | TRBD1 | - | TRBV30 | TGTGCCTGCTCAACCTCCGGGACAGGGGGTGAGCAGTTCTTC | CACSTSGTGGEQFF
TRBJ2-7 | TRBD2 | - | TRBV12-5 | TGTGCTAGTGGTTTGCCCCGGGGGGGAGAAGGTACAACCCTGGGCGAGCAGTACTTC | CASGLPRGGEGTTLGEQYF
TRBJ2-2 | - | - | TRBV5-8 | TGTGCCAGCAGGAGAGTGACGGGAGCCCCCGGGGAGCTGTTTTTT | CASRRVTGAPGELFF
TRBJ1-2 | TRBD1 | - | TRBV19 | TGTGCCAGTAGTATAGTGACAGGGGTCAACTATGGCTACACCTTC | CASSIVTGVNYGYTF
TRBJ2-7 | - | - | TRBV7-2 | TGTGCCAGCAGCTTAGAGGGTCTCTCCTACGAGCAGTACTTC | CASSLEGLSYEQYF
TRBJ1-5 | TRBD1 | - | TRBV4-3 | TGCGCCAGCAGCCAACAAGGGGGCGTAGGGCAGCCCCAGCATTTT | CASSQQGGVGQPQHF
TRBJ2-3 | - | - | TRBV4-2 | TGTGCCAGCAGCCAAGAAAGACTTGGTACGCAGTATTTT | CASSQERLGTQYF
TRBJ1-3 | - | - | TRBV6-1 | TGTGCCAGCAGATTACGGAACACCATATATTTT | CASRLRNTIYF
TRBJ1-4 | TRBD1 | - | TRBV28 | TGTGCCAGCAGTCTGACAGGGGTAGGGTCCGCTGAAAAACTGTTTTTT | CASSLTGVGSAEKLFF
TRBJ1-3 | - | - | TRBV6-6 | TGTGCCAGCAGTTACAGGGAGAACACCATATATTTT | CASSYRENTIYF
TRBJ2-1 | TRBD1 | few | TRBV7-3 | TGTGCCAGCAGCTCACAGGGGAGTGAGCAGTTCTTC | CASSSQGSEQFF
TRBJ2-1 | TRBD2 | - | TRBV5-4 | TGTGCCAGCAGCTCCGGGACTAGCGTCTATGAGCAGTTCTTC | CASSSGTSVYEQFF
TRBJ2-2 | - | - | TRBV5-1 | TGCGCCAGCAGCTTGGACGTCTCTAACACCGGGGAGCTGTTTTTT | CASSLDVSNTGELFF
TRBJ2-1 | TRBD1 | once | TRBV16 | TGTGCCAGCACCGCCCTACAGGGGTACAATGAGCAGTTCTTC | CASTALQGYNEQFF
TRBJ1-5 | - | - | TRBV7-8 | TGTGCCAGCAGCCTCAGGGTGGGACATCCCAATCAGCCCCAGCATTTT | CASSLRVGHPNQPQHF
TRBJ1-2 | - | - | TRBV9 | TGTGCCAGCAGCGTAGATCAAAGAGGGATCTATGGCTACACCTTC | CASSVDQRGIYGYTF
TRBJ2-7 | - | - | TRBV5-1 | TGCGCCAGCAGCTTGGCCGGCGGAATGTCCGGTCCAGGCTTTGTTGAGCAGTACTTC | CASSLAGGMSGPGFVEQYF
TRBJ1-3 | - | - | TRBV5-6 | TGTGCCAGCAGCTTGGTGGAGAACTCTGGAAACACCATATATTTT | CASSLVENSGNTIYF
TRBJ1-2 | TRBD1 | - | TRBV27 | TGTGCCAGCAGAGATACAGGGGACAGGGGCTACACCTTC | CASRDTGDRGYTF
TRBJ1-1 | - | - | TRBV9 | TGTGCCAGCAGCGTAGGGTCGACAGGAGTGAACACTGAAGCTTTCTTT | CASSVGSTGVNTEAFF
TRBJ1-1 | TRBD1 | - | TRBV6-6 | TGTGCCAGCAGCTCGGACAGGCCAATTGAAGCTTTCTTT | CASSSDRPIEAFF
TRBJ2-7 | TRBD1 | - | TRBV5-1 | TGCGCCAGCAGCCCTTCGGGACAGAGAAGTGGCGAGCAGTACTTC | CASSPSGQRSGEQYF
TRBJ2-6 | - | - | TRBV6-1 | TGTGCCAGCAGTGGCCTGACCGGGGGCTCTGGGGCCAACGTCCTGACTTTC | CASSGLTGGSGANVLTF
TRBJ2-1 | TRBD2 | - | TRBV9 | TGTGCCAGCAGCTCTAGCGGGGGGGTCAATGAGCAGTTCTTC | CASSSSGGVNEQFF
TRBJ1-1 | TRBD1 | - | TRBV4-2 | TGTGCCAGCAGCCCCCGGGACAGAAATGAAGCTTTCTTT | CASSPRDRNEAFF
TRBJ2-2 | - | - | TRBV15 | TGTGCCACCAGCTCCCAAAGGGTTGACGGGGAGCTGTTTTTT | CATSSQRVDGELFF
TRBJ2-5 | - | - | TRBV7-2 | TGTGCCAGCAGCTTAGTGGGTTCGGGAGAGACCCAGTACTTC | CASSLVGSGETQYF
TRBJ2-1 | - | - | TRBV11-3 | TGTGCCAGCAGCTCCCGGGACCAAAACAATGAGCAGTTCTTC | CASSSRDQNNEQFF
TRBJ1-6 | - | once | TRBV4-1 | TGCGCCAGCAGCCAAGTAAGGGGGGATTCACCCCTCCACTTT | CASSQVRGDSPLHF
TRBJ1-4 | - | once | TRBV19 | TGTGCCAGTAGTATCGTTTCGGGGTTGGGGCATGAAAAACTGTTTTTT | CASSIVSGLGHEKLFF
TRBJ2-1 | - | once | TRBV4-1 | TGCGCCAGCAGCCAAGGTGGGCGGGCCCTGGGGAATGAGCAGTTCTTC | CASSQGGRALGNEQFF
TRBJ1-1 | - | - | TRBV28 | TGTGCCAGCAGGGGGGGCTCAAGCCACAACACTGAAGCTTTCTTT | CASRGGSSHNTEAFF
TRBJ1-4 | TRBD1 | once | TRBV6-5 | TGTGCCAGCAGTGGGACAGGTCAAAAACTGTTTTTT | CASSGTGQKLFF
TRBJ2-7 | - | few | TRBV28 | TGTGCCAGCAGTTCTAGGGTCTTCTACGAGCAGTACTTC | CASSSRVFYEQYF
TRBJ1-5 | - | - | TRBV6-4 | TGTGCCAGCAGTGACTCAGTGTATAGCAATCAGCCCCAGCATTTT | CASSDSVYSNQPQHF